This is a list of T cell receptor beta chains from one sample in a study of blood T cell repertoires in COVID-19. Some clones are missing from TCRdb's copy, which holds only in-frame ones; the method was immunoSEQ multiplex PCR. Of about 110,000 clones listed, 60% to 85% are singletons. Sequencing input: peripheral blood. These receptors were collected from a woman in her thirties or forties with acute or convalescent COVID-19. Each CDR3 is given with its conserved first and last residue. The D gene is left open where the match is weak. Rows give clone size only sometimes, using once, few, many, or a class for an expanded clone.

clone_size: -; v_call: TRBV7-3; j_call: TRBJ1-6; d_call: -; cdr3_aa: CASSETGDNSPLHF; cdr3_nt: TGTGCTAGCAGCGAGACAGGCGATAATTCACCCCTCCACTTT
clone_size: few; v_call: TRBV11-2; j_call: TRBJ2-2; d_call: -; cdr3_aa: CASSLDFQAGATGELFF; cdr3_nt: TGTGCCAGCAGCTTAGATTTTCAGGCAGGGGCCACCGGGGAGCTGTTTTTT
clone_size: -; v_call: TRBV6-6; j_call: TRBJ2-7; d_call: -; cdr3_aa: CASNTYQSTGIYEQYF; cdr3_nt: TGTGCCAGCAACACCTATCAGTCGACAGGCATATATGAGCAGTACTTC
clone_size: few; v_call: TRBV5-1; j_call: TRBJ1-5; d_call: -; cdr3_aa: CASSPGGGDGQPQHF; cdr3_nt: TGCGCCAGCAGCCCAGGCGGGGGGGACGGGCAGCCCCAGCATTTT
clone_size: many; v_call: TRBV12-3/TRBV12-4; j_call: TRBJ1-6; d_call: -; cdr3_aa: CASSAYSSPLHF; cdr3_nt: TGTGCCAGCAGTGCCTACAGTTCACCCCTCCACTTT
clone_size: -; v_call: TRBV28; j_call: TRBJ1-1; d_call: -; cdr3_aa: CASSPPGSMNTEAFF; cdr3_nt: TGTGCCAGCAGTCCACCCGGGAGCATGAACACTGAAGCTTTCTTT
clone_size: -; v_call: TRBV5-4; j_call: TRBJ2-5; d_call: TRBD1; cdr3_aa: CASSRQGALQETQYF; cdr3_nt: TGTGCCAGCAGCAGACAGGGGGCTCTACAAGAGACCCAGTACTTC
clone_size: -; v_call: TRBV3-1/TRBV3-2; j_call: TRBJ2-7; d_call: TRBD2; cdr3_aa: CASSPTHERGADEQYF; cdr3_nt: TGTGCCAGCAGCCCTACTCACGAGCGGGGGGCTGACGAGCAGTACTTC
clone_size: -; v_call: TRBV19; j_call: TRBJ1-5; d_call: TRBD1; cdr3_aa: CASTDRQGGNQPQHF; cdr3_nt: TGTGCCAGTACCGATCGACAGGGCGGCAATCAGCCCCAGCATTTT
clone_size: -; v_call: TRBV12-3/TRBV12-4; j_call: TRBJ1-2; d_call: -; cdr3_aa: CASSFPTYGYTF; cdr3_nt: TGTGCCAGCAGTTTCCCAACTTATGGCTACACCTTC
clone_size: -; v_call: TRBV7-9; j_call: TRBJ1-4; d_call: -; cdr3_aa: CASSLGPGVKEKLFF; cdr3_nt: TGTGCCAGCAGCTTAGGGCCAGGGGTTAAAGAAAAACTGTTTTTT
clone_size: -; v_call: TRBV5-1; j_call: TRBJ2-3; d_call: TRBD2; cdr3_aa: CASSKDNGLAGGGTDTQYF; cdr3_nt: TGCGCCAGCAGCAAGGACAATGGGCTAGCGGGGGGAGGCACAGATACGCAGTATTTT
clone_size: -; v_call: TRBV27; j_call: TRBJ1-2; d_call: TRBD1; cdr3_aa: CASSAGQGSYGYTF; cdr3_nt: TGTGCCAGCAGTGCGGGACAGGGGAGCTATGGCTACACCTTC
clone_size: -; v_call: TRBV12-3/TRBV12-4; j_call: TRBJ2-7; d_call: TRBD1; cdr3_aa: CASSIGGPYEQYF; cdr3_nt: TGTGCCAGCAGCATAGGGGGCCCCTACGAGCAGTACTTC
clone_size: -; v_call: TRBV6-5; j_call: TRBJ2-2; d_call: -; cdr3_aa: CASSAGANTGELFF; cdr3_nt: TGTGCCAGCTCGGCGGGGGCCAACACCGGGGAGCTGTTTTTT
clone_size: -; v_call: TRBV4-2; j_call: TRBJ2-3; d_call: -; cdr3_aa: CASSPEDKGAQYF; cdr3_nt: TGTGCCAGCAGCCCCGAAGACAAGGGGGCGCAGTATTTT
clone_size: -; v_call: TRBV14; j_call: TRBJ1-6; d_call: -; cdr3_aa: CASSLRLGEDSPLHF; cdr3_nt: TGTGCCAGCAGCCTCCGTTTGGGTGAGGATTCACCCCTCCACTTT
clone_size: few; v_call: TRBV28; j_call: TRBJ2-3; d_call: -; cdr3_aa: CASGRQEGGAELMTDTQYF; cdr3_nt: TGTGCCAGCGGCCGGCAAGAAGGGGGGGCTGAGTTGATGACAGATACGCAGTATTTT
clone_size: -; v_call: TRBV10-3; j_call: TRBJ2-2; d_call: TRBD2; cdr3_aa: CAISWTSGDSGELFF; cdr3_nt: TGTGCCATCAGTTGGACTAGCGGGGACTCCGGGGAGCTGTTTTTT
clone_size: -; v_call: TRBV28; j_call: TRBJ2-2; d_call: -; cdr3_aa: CASQQFSGELFF; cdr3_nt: TGTGCCAGCCAACAGTTCTCCGGGGAGCTGTTTTTT
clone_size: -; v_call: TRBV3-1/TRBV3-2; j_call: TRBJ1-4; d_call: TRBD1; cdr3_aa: CASSQGQLPFNEKLFF; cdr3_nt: TGTGCCAGCAGCCAGGGACAGCTCCCTTTTAATGAAAAACTGTTTTTT
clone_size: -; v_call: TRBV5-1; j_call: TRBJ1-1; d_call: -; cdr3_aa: CASSWGGETEAFF; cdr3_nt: TGCGCCAGCAGCTGGGGAGGGGAGACTGAAGCTTTCTTT
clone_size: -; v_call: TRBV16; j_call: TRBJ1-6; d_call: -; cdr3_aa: CASSHPRSPLHF; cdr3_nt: TGTGCCAGCAGCCACCCTAGATCACCCCTCCACTTT
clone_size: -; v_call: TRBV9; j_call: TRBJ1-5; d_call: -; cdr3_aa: CASSEGTGIGQPQHF; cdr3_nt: TGTGCCAGCAGCGAGGGAACGGGGATAGGTCAGCCCCAGCATTTT
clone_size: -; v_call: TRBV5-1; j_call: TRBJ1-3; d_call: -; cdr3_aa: CASRADSYTIYF; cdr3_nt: TGCGCCAGCAGAGCAGACAGCTACACCATATATTTT
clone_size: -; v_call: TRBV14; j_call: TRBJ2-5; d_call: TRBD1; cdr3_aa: CASSPPGTGVATQYF; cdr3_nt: TGTGCCAGCAGCCCCCCTGGGACAGGGGTGGCGACCCAGTACTTC
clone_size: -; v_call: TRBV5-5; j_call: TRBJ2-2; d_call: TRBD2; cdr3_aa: CASSLRTSGGLRAGELFF; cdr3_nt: TGTGCCAGCAGCCTAAGGACTAGCGGGGGGCTCCGGGCCGGGGAGCTGTTTTTT
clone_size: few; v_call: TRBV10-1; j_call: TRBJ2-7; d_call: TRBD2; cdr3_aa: CASSDGRRVNEQYF; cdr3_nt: TGCGCCAGCAGTGACGGGAGGCGGGTGAACGAGCAGTACTTC
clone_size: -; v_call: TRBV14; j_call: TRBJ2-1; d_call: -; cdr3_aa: CASSQDPRNEQFF; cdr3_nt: TGTGCCAGCAGCCAAGACCCTCGTAATGAGCAGTTCTTC
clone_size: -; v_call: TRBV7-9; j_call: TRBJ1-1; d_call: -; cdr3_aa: CASSFAADTEAFF; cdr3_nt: TGTGCCAGCAGCTTTGCGGCCGACACTGAAGCTTTCTTT
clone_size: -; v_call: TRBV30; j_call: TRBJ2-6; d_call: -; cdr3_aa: CAWSVLGRGRANVLTF; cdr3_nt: TGTGCCTGGAGTGTACTAGGCAGGGGCCGGGCCAACGTCCTGACTTTC
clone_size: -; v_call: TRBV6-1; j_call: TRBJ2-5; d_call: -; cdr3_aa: CASSEQGGLGGTQYF; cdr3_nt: TGTGCCAGCAGTGAACAGGGTGGGCTCGGGGGGACCCAGTACTTC
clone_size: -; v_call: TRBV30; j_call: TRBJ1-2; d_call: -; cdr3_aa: CAWSDLEGSYGYTF; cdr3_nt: TGTGCCTGGAGTGATCTGGAGGGTTCCTATGGCTACACCTTC
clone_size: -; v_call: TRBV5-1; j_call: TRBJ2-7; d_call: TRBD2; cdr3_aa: CASSWTSGGTEQYF; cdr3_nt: TGCGCCAGCAGCTGGACTAGCGGGGGGACCGAGCAGTACTTC
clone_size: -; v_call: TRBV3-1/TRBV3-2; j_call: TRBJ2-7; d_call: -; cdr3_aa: CASSLWEEGDEQYF; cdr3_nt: TGTGCCAGCAGCCTTTGGGAGGAGGGTGACGAGCAGTACTTC
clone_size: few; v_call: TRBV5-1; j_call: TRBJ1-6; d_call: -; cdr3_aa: CASSLAGVSPLHF; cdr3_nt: TGCGCCAGCAGCTTGGCAGGGGTTTCACCCCTCCACTTT
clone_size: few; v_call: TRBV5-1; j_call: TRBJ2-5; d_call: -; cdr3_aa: CASSLRAASAAETQYF; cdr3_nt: TGCGCCAGCAGCTTGCGGGCAGCTAGCGCGGCAGAGACCCAGTACTTC
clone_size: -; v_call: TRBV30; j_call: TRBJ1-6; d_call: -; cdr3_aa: CAWKGGYSPLHF; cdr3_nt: TGTGCCTGGAAGGGGGGGTACTCACCCCTCCACTTT
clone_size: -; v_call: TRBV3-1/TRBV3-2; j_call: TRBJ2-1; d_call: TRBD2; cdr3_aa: CASSLSGGANEQFF; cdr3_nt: TGTGCCAGCAGCCTAAGCGGGGGTGCCAATGAGCAGTTCTTC
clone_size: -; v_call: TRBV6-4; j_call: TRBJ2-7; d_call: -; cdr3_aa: CASSSPRGPEDYEQYF; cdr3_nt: TGTGCCAGCTCCTCCCCCAGGGGACCCGAAGACTACGAGCAGTACTTC
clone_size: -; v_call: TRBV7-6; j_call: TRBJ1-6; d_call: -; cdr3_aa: CASSFLETGSPLHF; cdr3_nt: TGTGCCAGCAGCTTTTTGGAGACGGGTTCACCCCTCCACTTT
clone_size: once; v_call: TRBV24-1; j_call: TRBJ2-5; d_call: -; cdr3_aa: CATSDFGASETQYF; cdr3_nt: TGTGCCACCAGTGATTTTGGGGCGTCAGAGACCCAGTACTTC
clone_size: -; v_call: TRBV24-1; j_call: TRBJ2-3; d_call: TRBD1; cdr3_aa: CATSGGQGRTDTQYF; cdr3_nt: TGTGCCACCAGTGGCGGACAGGGTCGCACAGATACGCAGTATTTT